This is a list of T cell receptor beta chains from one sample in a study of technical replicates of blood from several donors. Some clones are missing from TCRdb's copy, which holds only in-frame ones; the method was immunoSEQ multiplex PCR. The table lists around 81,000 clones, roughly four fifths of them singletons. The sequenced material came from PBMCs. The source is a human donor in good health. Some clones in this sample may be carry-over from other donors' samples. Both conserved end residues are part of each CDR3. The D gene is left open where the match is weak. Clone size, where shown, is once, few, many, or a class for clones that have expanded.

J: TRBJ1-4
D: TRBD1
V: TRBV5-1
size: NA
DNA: TGCGCCAGCAGCCACAGGGGGCTAGAGGAAAAACTGTTTTTT
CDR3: CASSHRGLEEKLFF

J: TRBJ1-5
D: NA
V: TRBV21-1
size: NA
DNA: TGTGCCAGCAGCAAAGAGGCGGGGAAGCGTGATCAGCCCCAGCATTTT
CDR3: CASSKEAGKRDQPQHF

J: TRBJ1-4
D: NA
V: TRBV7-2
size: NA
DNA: TGTGCCAGCAGCTTTTTAGGAGGAGGGAATGAAAAACTGTTTTTT
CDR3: CASSFLGGGNEKLFF

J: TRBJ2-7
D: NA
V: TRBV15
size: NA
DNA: TGTGCCACCAGCAGAGTGCTTGGGAGCTCCTACGAGCAGTACTTC
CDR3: CATSRVLGSSYEQYF

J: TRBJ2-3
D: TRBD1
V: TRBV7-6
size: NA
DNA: TGTGCCAGCAGCTTAGTGCGGGGACAGGGAACAGATACGCAGTATTTT
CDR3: CASSLVRGQGTDTQYF

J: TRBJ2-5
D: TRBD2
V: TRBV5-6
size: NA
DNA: TGTGCCAGCAGCTTGGCGGCTAGCGGGAGTGGGACCCAGTACTTC
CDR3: CASSLAASGSGTQYF

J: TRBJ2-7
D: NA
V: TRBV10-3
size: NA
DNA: TGTGCCATCAGTTATAGCGGTAACGAGCAGTACTTC
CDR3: CAISYSGNEQYF

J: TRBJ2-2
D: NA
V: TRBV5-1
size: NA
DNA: TGCGCCAGCAGCCCGGGTACTAGCTTGGGGGAGCTGTTTTTT
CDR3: CASSPGTSLGELFF

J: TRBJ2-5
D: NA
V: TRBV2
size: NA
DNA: TGTGCCAGCAGCTCCCTCCGGGAGACCCAGTACTTC
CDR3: CASSSLRETQYF

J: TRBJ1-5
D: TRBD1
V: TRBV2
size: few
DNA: TGTGCCAGCAAAACAGGGGGCGGCAATCAGCCCCAGCATTTT
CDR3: CASKTGGGNQPQHF

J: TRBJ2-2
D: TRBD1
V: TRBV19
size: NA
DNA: TGTGCCAGTAGTCGGGACAGATTGAACACCGGGGAGCTGTTTTTT
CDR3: CASSRDRLNTGELFF

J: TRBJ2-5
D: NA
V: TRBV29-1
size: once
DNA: TGCAGCGGGACCGGGAGAAGAGAGACCCAGTACTTC
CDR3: CSGTGRRETQYF

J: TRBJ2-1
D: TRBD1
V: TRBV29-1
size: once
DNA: TGCAGCGCCCAAGACGAAGTCGGGACAGGTATTTACAATGAGCAGTTCTTC
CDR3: CSAQDEVGTGIYNEQFF

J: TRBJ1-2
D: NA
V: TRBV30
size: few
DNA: TGTGCCTGGATGCGGGGGGCGCGTAATGGCTACACCTTC
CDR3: CAWMRGARNGYTF

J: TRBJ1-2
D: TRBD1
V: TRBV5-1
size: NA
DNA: TGCGCCAGCAGCTTCCCCGGACAGGACTATGGCTACACCTTC
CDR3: CASSFPGQDYGYTF

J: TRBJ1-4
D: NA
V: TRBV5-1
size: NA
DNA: TGCGCCAGCAGCTTACAGGGAACTAATGAAAAACTGTTTTTT
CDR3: CASSLQGTNEKLFF

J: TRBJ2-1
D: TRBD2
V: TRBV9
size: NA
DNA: TGTGCCAGCAGCGTCTGGGATAGCGGGATTGGTGAGCAGTTCTTC
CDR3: CASSVWDSGIGEQFF

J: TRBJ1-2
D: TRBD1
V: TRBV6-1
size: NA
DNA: TGTGCCAGCAGGGGGACAGGGAACTATGGCTACACCTTC
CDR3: CASRGTGNYGYTF

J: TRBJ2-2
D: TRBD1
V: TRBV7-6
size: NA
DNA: TGTGCCAGCAGCCCGCAACCGGGACAGGTTAACACCGGGGAGCTGTTTTTT
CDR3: CASSPQPGQVNTGELFF

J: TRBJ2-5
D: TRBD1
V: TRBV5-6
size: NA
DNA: TGTGCCAGCAGCCCTAGACAGGGGCGCAGGGAGACCCAGTACTTC
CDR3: CASSPRQGRRETQYF

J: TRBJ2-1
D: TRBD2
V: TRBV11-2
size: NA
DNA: TGTGCCAGCAGCTTAGTCGGCGGGAGGGCCGGTGAGCAGTTCTTC
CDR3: CASSLVGGRAGEQFF

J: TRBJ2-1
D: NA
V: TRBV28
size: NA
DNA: TGTGCCAGCCTTGGGAGTATGCAGGGGCATTACAATGAGCAGTTCTTC
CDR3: CASLGSMQGHYNEQFF

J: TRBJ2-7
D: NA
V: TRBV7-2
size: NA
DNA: TGTGCCAGCAGCCAACTCGACAGGAGCTCCTACGAGCAGTACTTC
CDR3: CASSQLDRSSYEQYF

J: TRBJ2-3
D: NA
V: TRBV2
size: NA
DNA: TGTGCCAGCAGAATCGACCGAGGGACGCAGTATTTT
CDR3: CASRIDRGTQYF

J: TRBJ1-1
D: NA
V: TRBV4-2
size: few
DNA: TGTGCCAGCAGCCAAGCCGGGTTAGAAGCTTTCTTT
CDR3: CASSQAGLEAFF

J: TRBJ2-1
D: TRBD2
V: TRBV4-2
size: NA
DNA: TGTGCCAGCAGCCAAGATACTAGCGGGGGGTACAATGAGCAGTTCTTC
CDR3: CASSQDTSGGYNEQFF

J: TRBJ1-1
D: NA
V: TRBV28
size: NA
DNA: TGTGCCAGCAGTCCCCCCCCCGGGGGGGGCGGCACTGAAGCTTTCTTT
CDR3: CASSPPPGGGGTEAFF

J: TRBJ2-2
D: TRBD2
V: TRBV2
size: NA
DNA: TGTGCCAGCACCCCCCAGCGGGGGCGCACCGGGGAGCTGTTTTTT
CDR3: CASTPQRGRTGELFF

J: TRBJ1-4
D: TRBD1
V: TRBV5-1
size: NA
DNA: TGCGCCAGCAGCTTGACAGGGGAGGATGAAAAACTGTTTTTT
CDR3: CASSLTGEDEKLFF

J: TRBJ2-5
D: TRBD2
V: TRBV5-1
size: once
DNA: TGCGCCAGCAGCCTCCGACTAGCGCTGTCAGAGACCCAGTACTTC
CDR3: CASSLRLALSETQYF

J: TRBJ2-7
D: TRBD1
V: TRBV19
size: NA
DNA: TGTGCCAGTTGGGATGCTGAAGGGGGCACCGAGCAGTACTTC
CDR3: CASWDAEGGTEQYF

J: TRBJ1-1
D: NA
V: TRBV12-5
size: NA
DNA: TGTGCTAGTGGTTTGGGGACAGTTCCTGAAGCTTTCTTT
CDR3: CASGLGTVPEAFF

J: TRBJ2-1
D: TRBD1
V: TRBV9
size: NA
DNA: TGTGCCAGCAGCGTTAGGACAGGGGTGAGCCAAGGTAGTGAGCAGTTCTTC
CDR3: CASSVRTGVSQGSEQFF

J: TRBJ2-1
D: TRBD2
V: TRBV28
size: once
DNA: TGTGCCACCAAGTCCGGGACAGGCGGAAGAAAGGGACTAGCGGGAGTTCATGAGCAGTTCTTC
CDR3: CATKSGTGGRKGLAGVHEQFF

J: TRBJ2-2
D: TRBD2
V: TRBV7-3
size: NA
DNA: TGTGCCAGCAGCTTAGGACTAGCGGGAGGCTTTTCGATTACGAACACCGGGGAGCTGTTTTTT
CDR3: CASSLGLAGGFSITNTGELFF

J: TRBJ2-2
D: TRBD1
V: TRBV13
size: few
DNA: TGTGCCAGCAGCTTGGACAGGGCGAACACCGGGGAGCTGTTTTTT
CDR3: CASSLDRANTGELFF

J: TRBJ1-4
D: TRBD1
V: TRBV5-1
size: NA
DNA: TGCGCCAGCAGTCCCCGGGACAGGGATTTTGCAACTAATGAAAAACTGTTTTTT
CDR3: CASSPRDRDFATNEKLFF

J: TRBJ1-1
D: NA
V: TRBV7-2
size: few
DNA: TGTGCCAGCAGCACCCAAAGGGGCCGGTGGACTGAAGCTTTCTTT
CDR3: CASSTQRGRWTEAFF

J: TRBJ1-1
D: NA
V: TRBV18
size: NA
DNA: TGTGCCAGCTCAAACGGGGAGAACACTGAAGCTTTCTTT
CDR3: CASSNGENTEAFF

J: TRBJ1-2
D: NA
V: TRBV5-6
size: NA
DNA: TGTGCCAGCAGCTTGGCGCGGGAAATCTATGGCTACACCTTC
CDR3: CASSLAREIYGYTF

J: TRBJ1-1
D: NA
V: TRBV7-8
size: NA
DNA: TGTGCCAGCAGCAGCCGGGAAAGCCCGAACACTGAAGCTTTCTTT
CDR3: CASSSRESPNTEAFF

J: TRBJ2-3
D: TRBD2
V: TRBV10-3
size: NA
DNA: TGTGCCATCAGTGAGATAGCGGGGGCCCCGGGAGATACGCAGTATTTT
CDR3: CAISEIAGAPGDTQYF

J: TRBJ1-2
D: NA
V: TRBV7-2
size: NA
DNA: TGTGCCAGCAGCCCCGGGAGGGGCCACTATGGCTACACCTTC
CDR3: CASSPGRGHYGYTF

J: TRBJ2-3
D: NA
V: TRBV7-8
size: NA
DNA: TGTGCCAGCAGCTTAGTGGGACACGCCGGTCCAGATACGCAGTATTTT
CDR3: CASSLVGHAGPDTQYF

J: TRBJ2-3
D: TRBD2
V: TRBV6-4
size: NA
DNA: TGTGCCAGCAGCATGACTAGCGGCACAGATACGCAGTATTTT
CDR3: CASSMTSGTDTQYF

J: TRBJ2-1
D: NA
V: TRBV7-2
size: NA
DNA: TGTGCCAGCAGCTTAGAACTAGCTTTATACAATGAGCAGTTCTTC
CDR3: CASSLELALYNEQFF

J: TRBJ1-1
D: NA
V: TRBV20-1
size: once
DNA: TGCAGTGCTATTAGTTGGGGCCAAGCTTTCTTT
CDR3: CSAISWGQAFF

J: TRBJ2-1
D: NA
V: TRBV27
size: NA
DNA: TGTGCCAGCAGCCGGGGGGCATCCTACAATGAGCAGTTCTTC
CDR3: CASSRGASYNEQFF

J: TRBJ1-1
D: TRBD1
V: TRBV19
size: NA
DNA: TGTGCCAGTAGTAAAGACAGGGGTCTGACTGAAGCTTTCTTT
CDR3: CASSKDRGLTEAFF

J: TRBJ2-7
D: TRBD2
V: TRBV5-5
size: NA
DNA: TGTGCCAGCAGCTTGTTTACTAGCGGGACCTACGAGCAGTACTTC
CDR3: CASSLFTSGTYEQYF

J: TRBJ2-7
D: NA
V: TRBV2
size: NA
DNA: TGTGCCAGCAGTGCTGACAGGAAAGAGCAGTACTTC
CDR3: CASSADRKEQYF